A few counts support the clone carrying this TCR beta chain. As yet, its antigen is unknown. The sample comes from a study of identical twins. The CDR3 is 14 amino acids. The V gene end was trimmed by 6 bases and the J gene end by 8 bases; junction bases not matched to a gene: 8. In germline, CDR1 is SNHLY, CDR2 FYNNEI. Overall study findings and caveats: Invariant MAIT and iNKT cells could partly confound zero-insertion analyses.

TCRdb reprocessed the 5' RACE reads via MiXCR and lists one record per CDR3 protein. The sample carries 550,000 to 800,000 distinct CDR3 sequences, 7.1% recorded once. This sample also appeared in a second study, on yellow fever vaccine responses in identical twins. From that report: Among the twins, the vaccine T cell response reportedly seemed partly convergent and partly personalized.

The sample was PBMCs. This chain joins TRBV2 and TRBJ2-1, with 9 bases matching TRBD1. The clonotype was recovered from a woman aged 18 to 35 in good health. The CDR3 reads CASRAGTGSHEQFF. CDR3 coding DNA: TGTGCCAGCAGGGCCGGGACAGGGTCCCATGAGCAGTTCTTC.